This T cell receptor (beta chain) originates from a study of cytomegalovirus exposure and HLA in healthy donors. The CDR3 spans 16 residues. CDR1 and CDR2 from the germline V gene are ENHRY and SYGVKD. Trimming removed 0 bases from V and 7 bases from J; junction bases left unmatched: 7. PCR used 60 Vbeta primers and 13 Jbeta primers. Produced via immunoSEQ multiplex PCR; TCRdb's table is partial and in-frame only. The sample lists under 200,000 clones, about 76% seen once, with approximately 2.4% in the top ten. The receptor comes from a woman aged 40 to 50 in good health and CMV-seropositive. Input material: PBMCs. This chain joins TRBV10-3 and TRBJ2-3; 10 nucleotides match TRBD2. DNA for the CDR3: TGTGCCATCAGTGAGTCGCTAGCGGGAGCCTTCAATACGCAGTATTTT. Protein product: CAISESLAGAFNTQYF.